This T cell receptor beta chain was documented in a study of blood T cells in healthy people across ages. V lost 6 bases, J lost 0 bases, and 20 bases lay in between. CDR1 and CDR2 from the germline V gene are SQVTM and ANQGSEA. The CDR3 totals 16 residues. This clonotype was observed a few times. They isolated at least 6 million PBMCs from each sample. With a J-beta primer mix and a sample-barcoded 5' primer, a second PCR ran about 7 to 12 cycles. TCRdb independently ran MiXCR on the 5' RACE reads; one entry per CDR3 protein. The table shows roughly 1.5 million distinct CDR3 sequences, with roughly 43% occurring only once.

The receptor's source is a young woman in good health. The genes are TRBV29-1 and TRBJ1-2, with D perhaps matching TRBD1 (6 bases). Source material: blood. Written as DNA, the CDR3 is TGCAGCGTCCCTCTGAGGACAGAAGGTTCTAACTATGGCTACACCTTC. Translation gives CSVPLRTEGSNYGYTF.